Presented here are 21 T cell receptor beta chains from one specimen sequenced in a study of PD-1 blockade in classical Hodgkin lymphoma. Time point here: cycle 4 day 1 (C4D1), after less than 7 weeks of nivolumab. Autologous stem cell transplantation was followed by relapse in every patient, and brentuximab vedotin exposure varied. With magnetic negative selection, CD4+ T cells were purified from PBMCs that had been thawed. Clones were read by immunoSEQ multiplex PCR, and TCRdb kept only the in-frame ones, dropping some. The sample has roughly 35,000 clones, 80% to 95% seen once. The sequences come from CD4+ T cells from blood, collected before the fourth cycle of nivolumab. The source of these receptors is a human donor with classical Hodgkin lymphoma.

V gene TRBV5-1 combines with J gene TRBJ2-1, with 14 bases aligning to TRBD2. The CDR3 is 16 residues long. Germline V gene sequence: CDR1 SGHRS, CDR2 YFSETQ. After removal of 2 bases from V and 11 bases from J, the junction contained 9 bases not matched to a gene. CDR3 sequence reads: CASSFIPGLAGEKQFF. In DNA, the CDR3 is TGCGCCAGCAGCTTCATTCCGGGACTAGCGGGAGAGAAGCAGTTCTTC.

The J gene is TRBJ1-2, the V gene TRBV28, with unresolved D. Trimming pared 2 bases from V and 4 bases from J, leaving 14 bases between. The CDR3 consists of 15 residues. In germline, CDR1 is MDHEN, CDR2 SYDVKM. DNA of the CDR3: TGTGCCAGCAGTTTACTCGTTCCGGCCCCCTATGGCTACACCTTC. This encodes CASSLLVPAPYGYTF.

CDR3 region: CASSYLGNTIYF. CDR3 coding DNA: TGTGCCAGCAGTTATCTTGGAAACACCATATATTTT. The rearrangement links TRBV6-5 to TRBJ1-3; D not resolved. Germline V CDR1 and CDR2: MNHEY, SVGAGI. The length of the CDR3 is 12 residues. The ends were cut back, 3 bases at V and 3 bases at J, with 3 bases in the middle.

This sequence joins TRBV10-2 and TRBJ2-5, with D perhaps TRBD2 (7 bases). V was trimmed by 0 bases and J by 0 bases, leaving 20 bases between them. The CDR3 extends over 19 amino acids. Germline V CDR1 and CDR2: WSHSY, SAAADI. CDR3 sequence (DNA): TGCGCCAGCAGTGAGTCGCGGGGGCGGCTAGCGGCATACCAAGAGACCCAGTACTTC. Encoded protein: CASSESRGRLAAYQETQYF.

The J gene is TRBJ2-5, the V gene TRBV5-1, with TRBD2 matching 10 bases. The CDR3 is 18 residues long. The germline V gene has CDR1 SGHRS and CDR2 YFSETQ. Trimming cost V 3 bases and J 2 bases; bases outside gene matches: 13. In DNA form, the CDR3 reads TGCGCCAGCAGCTCGCCTAGGGGGAGCGGGAGGGGGCAAGAGACCCAGTACTTC. Translated, it gives CASSSPRGSGRGQETQYF.

The CDR3 loop reads CAISNQPNTEAFF. The CDR3 nucleotides read TGTGCCATCAGCAACCAACCGAACACTGAAGCTTTCTTT. The J gene is TRBJ1-1, the V gene TRBV10-3; the D is unclear. Germline lookup yields CDR1 ENHRY and CDR2 SYGVKD. This CDR3 contains 13 residues. V shed 6 bases and J shed 1 base, with 9 bases lying between them.

The chain links TRBV19 to TRBJ2-3; D remains unclear. The V gene's germline CDR1 is LNHDA and CDR2 SQIVND (reference sequence). The CDR3 spans 13 residues. Trimming took off 3 bases at V and 5 bases at J, with 9 bases between the two ends. The CDR3 region is CASSMSRIDTQYF. The CDR3 nucleotides are TGTGCCAGTAGTATGTCCCGCATAGATACGCAGTATTTT.

The gene calls are TRBV28 and TRBJ2-7; D unresolved. The CDR3 spans 15 residues. Between the trimmed V and J ends, which lost 5 bases and 0 bases, there was a span of 14 bases. In germline, CDR1 is MDHEN, CDR2 SYDVKM. The CDR3 here is CASSDTQTPSYEQYF. The CDR3 coding sequence is TGTGCCAGCAGTGACACCCAGACACCCTCCTACGAGCAGTACTTC.

The V gene is TRBV5-1, the J gene TRBJ2-1, with 8 nucleotides matching TRBD2. The V gene's germline CDR1 is SGHRS and CDR2 YFSETQ. The CDR3 is made up of 15 amino acids. The trim removed 7 bases at V and 2 bases at J, leaving 8 bases unmatched. The CDR3 sequence is CASRPAGGAYNEQFF. CDR3 sequence (DNA): TGCGCCAGCCGGCCGGCGGGGGGCGCCTACAATGAGCAGTTCTTC.

The CDR3 sequence: CASSQTGGGNQPQHF. CDR3 DNA: TGTGCCAGCAGTCAGACGGGGGGAGGCAATCAGCCCCAGCATTTT. This chain connects TRBV6-6 to TRBJ1-5, with TRBD1 as a possible D gene (5 bases). V dropped 5 bases and J dropped 2 bases, with 13 bases sitting between them. The CDR3 runs 15 residues. The germline CDR1 and CDR2 sequences are MNHNY and SVGAGI (reference sequence).

The genes are TRBV2 and TRBJ1-5; D perhaps matches TRBD1 (5 bases). Trimming pared 6 bases from V and 0 bases from J, leaving 12 bases between. Germline V gene lookup returns CDR1 SNHLY and CDR2 FYNNEI. This CDR3 is built from 15 residues. The CDR3 sequence: CASSLRDGSNQPQHF. DNA for the CDR3: TGTGCCAGCAGCCTCCGGGACGGTAGCAATCAGCCCCAGCATTTT. Filled out from reference TRBV2 and TRBJ1-5, the complete variable domain reads EPEVTQTPSHQVTQMGQEVILRCVPISNHLYFYWYRQILGQKVEFLVSFYNNEISEKSEIFDDQFSVERPDGSNFTLKIRSTKLEDSAMYFCASSLRDGSNQPQHFGDGTRLSIL.

The V and J genes are TRBV6-1 and TRBJ1-5; 7 nucleotides align to TRBD1. The CDR3 length is 20 residues. Germline V lookup: CDR1 MNHNS, CDR2 SASEGT. The junction had 18 bases not matched to a gene; V was cut back by 4 bases and J by 0 bases. The CDR3 bases are TGTGCCAGCAGTGGAACACACAATAGGGGCGGACAGGTTAGCAATCAGCCCCAGCATTTT. It translates to CASSGTHNRGGQVSNQPQHF.

This clone was found once. The chain links TRBV9 to TRBJ1-4; TRBD1 is a possible D gene (6 bases). V was pared by 0 bases and J by 1 base, with 16 bases between. CDR1 SGDLS and CDR2 YYNGEE come from the germline V gene. The CDR3 extends over 18 amino acids. CDR3 protein: CASSVGGGLRGTNEKLFF. The CDR3 nucleotides are TGTGCCAGCAGCGTAGGAGGGGGATTGAGGGGAACTAATGAAAAACTGTTTTTT.

This rearrangement joins TRBV27 to TRBJ2-2; maybe TRBD1 (5 bases). The germline gives CDR1 MNHEY, CDR2 SMNVEV (reference sequence). Trimming took 0 bases from V and 9 from J, leaving 17 bases between them. CDR3 size: 16 residues. CDR3 DNA sequence: TGTGCCAGCAGTTTATCAAGGGGCGCGTATGTTAGGGAGCTGTTTTTT. This codes for CASSLSRGAYVRELFF.

This chain uses TRBV6-1 with TRBJ1-2, with TRBD1 matching 11 bases. This CDR3 is 14 amino acids long. V lost 5 bases to trimming and J lost 7 bases; unmatched junction nucleotides: 6. Germline loops: CDR1 MNHNS, CDR2 SASEGT. The chain's CDR3 is CASSTGQGVSGYTF. CDR3 DNA sequence: TGTGCCAGCAGTACGGGACAGGGGGTTAGTGGCTACACCTTC.

The V call is TRBV30, the J call TRBJ1-3; D is undetermined. The CDR3 has 14 amino acids. Looked up from germline, CDR1 is GTSNPN and CDR2 is SVGIG (reference sequence). V gave up 0 bases and J gave up 0 bases, with 6 bases separating them. The CDR3 spells CAWSVVRSGNTIYF. The CDR3 DNA reads as TGTGCCTGGAGTGTAGTCCGCTCTGGAAACACCATATATTTT.

The chain has TRBV5-1 and TRBJ2-6; D unresolved. Trimming pared 0 bases from V and 1 base from J, leaving 8 bases between. The CDR3 runs 16 residues. CDR1 and CDR2 from the germline V gene are SGHRS and YFSETQ. For the CDR3, the DNA is TGCGCCAGCAGCTTGGTAAGGGCTTCTGGGGCCAACGTCCTGACTTTC. Translated, it gives CASSLVRASGANVLTF.

The chain carries TRBV5-1 and TRBJ1-1; TRBD1 might be the D (5 bases). This CDR3 comprises 15 residues. V lost 0 bases, J lost 6 bases, and 15 bases lay in between. Looked up from germline, CDR1 is SGHRS and CDR2 is YFSETQ. The CDR3 DNA sequence: TGCGCCAGCAGCTTGGGTTTCAGGGACTATGCTGAAGCTTTCTTT. It specifies CASSLGFRDYAEAFF.

The V call is TRBV11-2, the J call TRBJ1-2; D is perhaps TRBD1 (5 bases). CDR1 is SGHAT, CDR2 FQNNGV, per germline. Trimming cost V 5 bases and J 0 bases, with 10 bases left between them. The CDR3 totals 14 residues. The CDR3 coding sequence is TGTGCCAGCAGCCCACCGGGGGCTAACTATGGCTACACCTTC. Protein product: CASSPPGANYGYTF. Together with reference TRBV11-2 and TRBJ1-2, the CDR3 gives the full variable domain: EAGVAQSPRYKIIEKRQSVAFWCNPISGHATLYWYQQILGQGPKLLIQFQNNGVVDDSQLPKDRFSAERLKGVDSTLKIQPAKLEDSAVYLCASSPPGANYGYTFGSGTRLTVV.

The chain couples TRBV30 to TRBJ2-5; unclear D gene. Matching the DNA end better, TRBJ2-7 makes the J call doubtful. The CDR3 has 12 amino acids. The V gene's germline CDR1 is GTSNPN and CDR2 SVGIG (reference sequence). The CDR3 here is CAWSVSSYEQYF. CDR3 bases: TGTGCCTGGAGTGTATCCAGCTACGAGCAGTACTTC.

The rearrangement links TRBV7-9 to TRBJ1-1; D gene ambiguous. The CDR3 spans 13 residues. CDR1 SEHNR and CDR2 FQNEAQ come from the germline V gene (reference sequence). V was shortened by 7 bases and J by 1 base, with 10 bases between the two germline ends. CDR3 sequence reads: CASTIASNTEAFF. CDR3 in DNA: TGTGCCAGCACCATAGCATCGAACACTGAAGCTTTCTTT.